These T cell receptor beta chains were read from a single sample in a study of metastatic and nonmetastatic thyroid tumors. With MiXCR, TCRdb called clones anew from the PCR reads. Of 55,000 or so clones listed, roughly 15% were seen once; the top ten hold just under 3%. The material sequenced was blood. Receptor source: a female donor with papillary thyroid cancer or a benign thyroid nodule (not recorded which). Some clones in this sample may be carry-over from other donors' samples. CDR3s include the opening cysteine and the closing phenylalanine or tryptophan. A D gene is named only where the DNA matches it firmly. Some rows mark clone size as missing; the rest say once, few, many or name a class of expanded clone.

v_gene	j_gene	d_gene	len	abundance	CDR3aa	CDR3nt
TRBV6-1	TRBJ2-1	TRBD2	15	many	CASRETSGKYNEQFF	TGTGCCAGCAGAGAGACTAGCGGAAAGTACAATGAGCAGTTCTTC
TRBV7-9	TRBJ1-2	NA	12	many	CASSLVDNGYTF	TGTGCCAGCAGTCTAGTTGACAATGGCTACACCTTC
TRBV13	TRBJ2-1	TRBD2	16	many	CASSLGGTSLYNEQFF	TGTGCCAGCAGCTTAGGGGGGACTAGTCTTTACAATGAGCAGTTCTTC
TRBV15	TRBJ2-2	NA	17	NA	CATSRGAGRANTGQLFF	TGTGCCACCAGCAGAGGAGCAGGGCGCGCAAACACCGGGCAGCTGTTTTTT
TRBV30	TRBJ2-2	TRBD2	17	NA	CARSIASGSLRTGELFF	TGTGCCCGGAGTATTGCTAGCGGGAGTCTCAGAACCGGGGAGCTGTTTTTT
TRBV27	TRBJ1-4	NA	15	many	CASSSRSDVDEKLFF	TGTGCCAGCAGTTCCCGATCGGATGTAGATGAAAAACTGTTTTTT
TRBV24-1	TRBJ2-1	NA	16	NA	CATSYGATTIRWEQFF	TGTGCCACCAGTTATGGTGCAACTACTATACGTTGGGAGCAGTTCTTC
TRBV20-1	TRBJ1-2	NA	16	many	CSAREGGQPSNYGYTF	TGCAGTGCTAGAGAGGGAGGACAGCCTTCTAACTATGGCTACACCTTC
TRBV6-2/TRBV6-3	TRBJ1-3	TRBD1	17	NA	CASSYGTGPPSGNTIYF	TGTGCCAGCAGTTACGGGACAGGGCCCCCCTCTGGAAACACCATATATTTT
TRBV7-7	TRBJ2-5	NA	15	many	CASSRFSGAQETQYF	TGTGCTAGCAGCCGGTTTAGCGGAGCACAAGAGACCCAGTACTTC
TRBV11-2	TRBJ1-1	TRBD1	13	NA	CASSYGQGAEAFF	TGTGCCAGCAGCTACGGACAGGGAGCTGAAGCTTTCTTT
TRBV12-3/TRBV12-4	TRBJ1-2	NA	11	NA	CASSFGSGYTF	TGTGCCAGCAGTTTTGGGTCTGGCTACACCTTC
TRBV13	TRBJ2-2	NA	14	many	CASSGGTNTGELFF	TGTGCCAGCAGCGGGGGGACAAACACCGGGGAGCTGTTTTTT
TRBV7-2	TRBJ2-7	NA	12	many	CASSRTAYEQYF	TGTGCCAGCAGCCGGACAGCCTACGAGCAGTACTTC
TRBV20-1	TRBJ2-3	NA	14	once	CSASRGMRTDTQYF	TGCAGTGCTAGCAGGGGCATGAGGACAGATACGCAGTATTTT
TRBV30	TRBJ2-3	TRBD2	16	NA	CAWSKGLAGSTDTQYF	TGTGCCTGGAGTAAGGGTCTAGCGGGTAGCACAGATACACAGTATTTT
TRBV30	TRBJ2-2	TRBD1	17	many	CAWSVVQGARNTGELFF	TGTGCCTGGAGTGTCGTGCAGGGGGCGCGGAACACCGGGGAGCTGTTTTTT
TRBV2	TRBJ1-5	NA	19	few	CASSVLNGHPILSNQPQHF	TGTGCCAGCAGTGTGTTAAACGGACATCCGATCCTTAGCAATCAGCCCCAGCACTTT
TRBV6-1	TRBJ1-2	NA	12	many	CASSEDRDGYTF	TGTGCCAGCAGTGAAGACAGGGATGGCTACACCTTC
TRBV6-1	TRBJ1-2	TRBD1	14	few	CASSPGQSIYGYTF	TGTGCCAGCAGCCCGGGACAGAGTATCTATGGCTACACCTTC
TRBV27	TRBJ2-7	NA	14	many	CASSRRENPYEQYF	TGTGCCAGCAGTAGGCGGGAAAATCCCTACGAGCAGTACTTC
TRBV12-3/TRBV12-4	TRBJ2-1	NA	14	many	CASSFETGYNEQFF	TGTGCCAGCAGTTTCGAGACAGGATACAATGAGCAGTTCTTC
TRBV30	TRBJ2-2	TRBD2	14	NA	CAYPLRGEGGELFF	TGTGCCTACCCGCTCCGGGGGGAGGGCGGGGAGCTGTTTTTT
TRBV3-1	TRBJ2-1	TRBD2	18	many	CASSQVKVWTSASNEQFF	TGTGCCAGCAGCCAAGTTAAAGTGTGGACTAGCGCCAGCAATGAGCAGTTCTTC
TRBV29-1	TRBJ2-1	NA	12	many	CSVDPSREEQFF	TGCAGCGTGGACCCCTCCAGGGAGGAGCAGTTCTTC
TRBV18	TRBJ2-7	NA	15	once	CASSPPISGAYEQYF	TGTGCCAGCTCACCACCCATCTCTGGCGCCTACGAGCAGTACTTC
TRBV25-1	TRBJ1-3	NA	15	many	CASSEWETAGNTIYF	TGTGCCAGCAGTGAATGGGAGACAGCTGGAAACACCATATATTTT
TRBV20-1	TRBJ2-3	TRBD2	17	NA	CSASGTSVIVSTDTQYF	TGCAGTGCGTCCGGGACTAGCGTGATCGTTAGCACAGATACGCAGTATTTT
TRBV6-1	TRBJ2-3	NA	15	once	CASSKRHGRTYTQYF	TGTGCCAGCAGTAAACGACATGGGAGGACATATACGCAGTATTTT
TRBV27	TRBJ2-1	TRBD1	16	many	CASSLSRDRAYNEQFF	TGTGCCAGCAGTTTATCGAGGGACAGGGCCTACAATGAGCAGTTCTTC
TRBV20-1	TRBJ1-5	NA	13	NA	CSARDISGKHQNF	TGCAGTGCTAGAGATATTTCCGGGAAGCACCAGAATTTT
TRBV28	TRBJ1-6	TRBD1	15	NA	CASSSPGQGDSHLNF	TGTGCCAGCAGTTCGCCGGGACAGGGGGATTCACACCTCAACTTT
TRBV2	TRBJ2-2	TRBD2	14	many	CASRGTSGYGELFF	TGTGCCAGCCGAGGGACTAGCGGATACGGGGAGCTGTTTTTT
TRBV20-1	TRBJ2-7	NA	13	NA	CSASDRNSYEQYF	TGCAGTGCTAGTGACAGAAACTCCTACGAGCAGTACTTC
TRBV28	TRBJ1-6	TRBD1	15	many	CASSFIGTVNSPLHF	TGTGCCAGCAGTTTTATCGGGACAGTCAATTCACCCCTCCACTTT
TRBV6-2/TRBV6-3	TRBJ2-2	NA	13	NA	CASKISDTGELFF	TGTGCCAGCAAGATATCGGACACCGGGGAGCTGTTTTTT
TRBV20-1	TRBJ2-7	TRBD1	13	NA	CSDRYDRDYEQYF	TGCAGTGATAGATATGACAGGGACTACGAGCAGTACTTC
TRBV2	TRBJ1-1	NA	15	many	CASSEAQGIHTEAFF	TGTGCCAGCAGTGAAGCGCAAGGTATCCACACTGAAGCTTTCTTT
TRBV18	TRBJ2-2	NA	14	many	CASSPYGFTGELFF	TGTGCCAGCTCACCATATGGATTCACCGGGGAGCTGTTTTTT
TRBV5-1	TRBJ2-3	NA	14	many	CASSLATSGDTQYF	TGCGCCAGCAGCTTGGCAACCTCTGGAGATACGCAGTATTTT
TRBV12-3/TRBV12-4	TRBJ2-2	TRBD2	18	medium-sized	CASSTGTSGILHTGELFF	TGTGCCAGCAGCACCGGGACTAGCGGGATCCTGCACACCGGGGAGCTGTTTTTT
TRBV29-1	TRBJ1-2	NA	12	many	CSVQDPLDGYTF	TGCAGCGTCCAAGACCCTCTGGACGGCTACACCTTC
TRBV19	TRBJ1-1	NA	13	NA	CASSTSAGTEAFF	TGTGCCAGTAGTACGTCTGCGGGAACTGAAGCTTTCTTT
TRBV7-6	TRBJ2-2	NA	17	many	CASSLEGGGVNTGELFF	TGTGCCAGCAGCTTAGAGGGGGGCGGAGTGAACACCGGGGAGCTGTTTTTT
TRBV27	TRBJ2-3	NA	16	many	CATNPRPGGSTDTQYF	TGTGCCACCAATCCACGTCCAGGGGGGAGCACAGATACGCAGTATTTT
TRBV27	TRBJ1-4	NA	17	many	CASSVGLTSATNEKLFF	TGTGCCAGCAGCGTCGGACTTACAAGTGCAACTAATGAAAAACTGTTTTTT
TRBV12-3/TRBV12-4	TRBJ1-3	NA	15	many	CASSLAPAGGNTIYF	TGTGCCAGCAGTTTAGCGCCGGCAGGCGGAAACACCATATATTTT
TRBV2	TRBJ1-4	TRBD1	14	many	CASSPGTGSEKLFF	TGTGCCAGCAGTCCCGGGACAGGAAGCGAAAAACTGTTTTTT
TRBV12-3/TRBV12-4	TRBJ2-1	NA	13	many	CASRIQEHNEQFF	TGTGCCAGCAGGATTCAGGAACACAATGAGCAGTTCTTC
TRBV11-2	TRBJ2-5	TRBD2	17	many	CASSLDLAGSGSETQYF	TGTGCCAGCAGCTTAGACCTAGCGGGCTCTGGTTCGGAGACCCAGTACTTC
TRBV5-6	TRBJ2-1	NA	13	many	CASSFGTYNEQFF	TGTGCCAGCAGCTTTGGGACCTACAATGAGCAGTTCTTC
TRBV5-5	TRBJ2-5	NA	13	many	CASSLWSQETQYF	TGTGCCAGCAGCTTGTGGTCGCAAGAGACCCAGTACTTC
TRBV6-1	TRBJ1-2	TRBD1	14	few	CASSQTGGLNGYTF	TGTGCCAGCAGTCAGACAGGGGGGCTTAATGGCTACACCTTC